The present T cell receptor (beta chain) was sequenced within a study of blood T cell repertoires in COVID-19 (TCRdb year 2020). For the wider study: Collaborator samples came from the United States, Italy and Spain and covered acute and convalescent phases of COVID-19. The material from the prospective study consisted of cDNA or gDNA derived from T cells, B-cell-depleted T cells, or PBMCs. The dataset comprised deeply sampled blood TCRbeta repertoires from subjects exposed to, actively infected with, or recovered from COVID-19. A freely available public database, intended as a resource for researchers studying the immune response to SARS-CoV-2, is where the repertoires were released. The samples were drawn from two sources: the first 160 participants of the ongoing ImmuneRACE study, and 1,000 to 1,500 subjects contributed by 6 global collaborators. The sample metadata nearly always contained a de-identified subject ID, COVID-19 status, age in years and sex. Where available, HLA class I and class II types were obtained from metadata supplied by the sample provider rather than from assay-based typing. What the study reported, not specific to this receptor: The quantity of clinical and demographic metadata differed by source and by participant and was supplied without curation.

A remark on this clone: The clone's antigen remains unknown. No base quality information exists; no much larger clone differs at one position.

One collaborating source in Seattle enrolled patients while the patients were actively infected and followed the patients over time throughout the course of disease. Whole blood was collected in K2EDTA tubes by collaborating institutions according to the institutions' own protocols. For TCRbeta analysis, collaborators shipped samples as frozen whole blood, isolated PBMCs, or DNA extracted from either of those sample types. TCRbeta CDR3 regions were amplified from genomic DNA by means of the immunoSEQ Assay, a bias-controlled multiplex PCR. The published analysis was carried out like this. Nucleated cell counts per sample were estimated from amplification of reference gene primers within the assay. To quantify the absolute abundance of each unique TCRbeta CDR3 rearrangement, sequence reads were collapsed and filtered. For each sample, productive Simpson clonality was calculated as the square root of Simpson's diversity index across productive rearrangements. TCRdb's version of the immuneACCESS table is confined to in-frame rearrangements and falls short of the full clone set. An unresolved V gene accounts for under half of the shortfall where checked; the remainder is of unknown origin. The D gene and trimming were derived from the DNA, and the V and J assignments and clone size from that table. The sample data list 300,000 to 350,000 clones, and about 93% of these were observed just once. The top ten clonotypes cover approximately 7.5% of the sample.

V is trimmed back by 2 bases and J by 6 bases, and the junction contains 9 bases that no gene match accounts for. The CDR1 and CDR2 encoded by the germline V gene (reference sequence) are LGHDT and YNNKEL. The CDR3 measures 16 amino acids from cysteine to phenylalanine. The DNA shown is the 48-base CDR3, in frame from base 1. The receptor was isolated from a woman aged 30 to 39 with COVID-19, enrolled during active disease. The rearrangement joined TRBV3-1 (or the pseudogene TRBV3-2) to TRBJ2-1; TRBD2 aligns with 8 central bases. The sequenced sample consisted of peripheral blood. This receptor carries the CDR3 CASSQYPGGGPNEQFF. The nucleotide sequence reads as follows: TGTGCCAGCAGCCAATATCCCGGGGGGGGCCCCAATGAGCAGTTCTTC.